These 4 T cell receptor beta chains were sequenced from one sample in a study of technical replicates of blood from a handful of donors. The data were produced by immunoSEQ multiplex PCR, yet TCRdb's version contains in-frame clones alone and is incomplete. The sample carries 58,000 or so clones, around 88% recorded once. Sequenced: PBMCs. All receptors come from a human donor in good health. Some clones in this sample may be carry-over from other donors' samples.

This chain joins TRBV7-2 and TRBJ2-7; TRBD1 might be the D (6 bases). This CDR3 has 14 residues. Germline V gene sequence: CDR1 SGHTA, CDR2 FQGNSA. V lost 1 base and J lost 6, with 13 bases in between. CDR3 protein: CASSLGGQAGEQYF. The CDR3 DNA sequence: TGTGCCAGCAGCTTAGGGGGGCAGGCAGGCGAGCAGTACTTC.

The chain recombines TRBV7-3 with TRBJ1-3; TRBD1 might be the D (5 bases). The CDR3 loop spans 14 amino acids. Germline CDR1 is SGHTA and CDR2 is FQGTGA. Deletions cut 2 bases from V and 4 bases from J, with 9 bases between. The CDR3 DNA reads as TGTGCCAGCAGCTTATGCAGGGTGGGAAACACCATATATTTT. Protein product: CASSLCRVGNTIYF.

This clone was observed at least ten times. The chain has TRBV4-3 and TRBJ2-4; the D gene is possibly TRBD1 (6 bases). CDR3 size: 15 residues. V lost 0 bases and J 8 bases, leaving 14 bases between the germline ends. The germline V gene encodes CDR1 LGHNA and CDR2 YSLEER. The DNA for the CDR3 is TGCGCCAGCAGCCAAGAGCTACAGGGACGGGACATTCAGTACTTC. Its protein product is CASSQELQGRDIQYF.

The rearrangement links TRBV5-6 to TRBJ1-3; D call uncertain. CDR1 SGHDT and CDR2 YYEEEE come from the germline V gene. Trimming removed 0 bases at V and 7 bases at J, with 8 bases between. This CDR3 has 13 amino acids. Written as DNA, the CDR3 is TGTGCCAGCAGCTTGGCCGGAGGGAACACCATATATTTT. The encoded protein is CASSLAGGNTIYF.